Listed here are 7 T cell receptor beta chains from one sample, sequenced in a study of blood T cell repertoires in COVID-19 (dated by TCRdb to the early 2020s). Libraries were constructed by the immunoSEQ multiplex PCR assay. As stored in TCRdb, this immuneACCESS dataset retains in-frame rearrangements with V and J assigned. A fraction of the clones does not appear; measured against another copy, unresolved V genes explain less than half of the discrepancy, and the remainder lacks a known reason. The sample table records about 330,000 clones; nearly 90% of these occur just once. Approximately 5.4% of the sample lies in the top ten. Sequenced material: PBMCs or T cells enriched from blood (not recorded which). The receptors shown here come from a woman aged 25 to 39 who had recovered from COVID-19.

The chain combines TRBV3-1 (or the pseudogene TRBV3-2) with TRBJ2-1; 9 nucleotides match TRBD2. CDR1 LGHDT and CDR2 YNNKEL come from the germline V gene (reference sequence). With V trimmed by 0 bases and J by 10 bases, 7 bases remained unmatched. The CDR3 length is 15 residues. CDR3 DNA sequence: TGTGCCAGCAGCCAAGAGTTGAGCGGGGGGAACGAGCAGTTCTTC. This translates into CASSQELSGGNEQFF.

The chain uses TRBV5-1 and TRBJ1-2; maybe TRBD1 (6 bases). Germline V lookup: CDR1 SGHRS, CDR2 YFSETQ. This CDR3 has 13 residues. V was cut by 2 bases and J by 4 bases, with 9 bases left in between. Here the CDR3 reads CASSLQGFYGYTF. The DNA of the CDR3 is TGCGCCAGCAGCTTACAGGGCTTCTATGGCTACACCTTC.

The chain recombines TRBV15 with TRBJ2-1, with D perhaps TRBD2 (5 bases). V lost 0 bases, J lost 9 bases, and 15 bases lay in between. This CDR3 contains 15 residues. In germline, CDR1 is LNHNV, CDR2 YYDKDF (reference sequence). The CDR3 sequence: CATSRDRFNGGEQFF. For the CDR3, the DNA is TGTGCCACCAGCAGAGATCGGTTTAACGGAGGTGAGCAGTTCTTC.

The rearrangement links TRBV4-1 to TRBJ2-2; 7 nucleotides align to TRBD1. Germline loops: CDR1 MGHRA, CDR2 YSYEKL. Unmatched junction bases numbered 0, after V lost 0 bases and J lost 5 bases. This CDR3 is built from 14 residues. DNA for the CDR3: TGCGCCAGCAGCCAAGACAGGGGGACCGGGGAGCTGTTTTTT. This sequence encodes CASSQDRGTGELFF.

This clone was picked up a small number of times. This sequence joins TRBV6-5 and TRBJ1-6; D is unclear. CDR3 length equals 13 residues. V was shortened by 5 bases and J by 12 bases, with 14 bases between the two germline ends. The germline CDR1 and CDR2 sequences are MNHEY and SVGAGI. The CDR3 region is CASSRAGPEPLHF. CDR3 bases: TGTGCCAGCAGTCGAGCGGGCCCAGAACCCCTCCACTTT.

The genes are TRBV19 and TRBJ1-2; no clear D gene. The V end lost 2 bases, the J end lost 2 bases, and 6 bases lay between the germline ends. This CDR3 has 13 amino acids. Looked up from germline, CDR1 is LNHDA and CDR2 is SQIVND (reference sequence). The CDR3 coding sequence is TGTGCCAGTAGTATAAGCACCAACTATGGCTACACCTTC. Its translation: CASSISTNYGYTF.

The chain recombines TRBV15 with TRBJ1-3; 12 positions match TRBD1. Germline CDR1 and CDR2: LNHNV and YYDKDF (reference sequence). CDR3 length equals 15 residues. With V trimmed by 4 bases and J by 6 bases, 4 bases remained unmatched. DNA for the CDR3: TGTGCCACCAGCACCGGGACAGGGGGCGAAAACACCATATATTTT. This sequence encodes CATSTGTGGENTIYF.